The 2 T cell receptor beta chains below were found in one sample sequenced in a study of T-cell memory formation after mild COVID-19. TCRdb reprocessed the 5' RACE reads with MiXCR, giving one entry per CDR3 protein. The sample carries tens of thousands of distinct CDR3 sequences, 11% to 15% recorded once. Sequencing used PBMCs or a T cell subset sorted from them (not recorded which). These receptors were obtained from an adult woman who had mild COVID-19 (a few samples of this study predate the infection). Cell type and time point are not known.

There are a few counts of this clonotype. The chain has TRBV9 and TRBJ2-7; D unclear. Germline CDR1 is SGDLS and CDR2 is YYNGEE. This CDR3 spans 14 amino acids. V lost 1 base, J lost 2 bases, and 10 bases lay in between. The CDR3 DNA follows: TGTGCCAGCAGCGTACGGAGATCCACCTACGAGCAGTACTTC. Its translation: CASSVRRSTYEQYF.

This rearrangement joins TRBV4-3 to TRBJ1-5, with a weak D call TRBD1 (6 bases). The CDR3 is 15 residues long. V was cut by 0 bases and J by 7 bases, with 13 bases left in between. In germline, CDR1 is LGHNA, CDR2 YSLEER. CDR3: CASSQDRRGDQPQHF. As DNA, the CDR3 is TGCGCCAGCAGCCAAGATCGTAGGGGGGACCAGCCCCAGCATTTT.